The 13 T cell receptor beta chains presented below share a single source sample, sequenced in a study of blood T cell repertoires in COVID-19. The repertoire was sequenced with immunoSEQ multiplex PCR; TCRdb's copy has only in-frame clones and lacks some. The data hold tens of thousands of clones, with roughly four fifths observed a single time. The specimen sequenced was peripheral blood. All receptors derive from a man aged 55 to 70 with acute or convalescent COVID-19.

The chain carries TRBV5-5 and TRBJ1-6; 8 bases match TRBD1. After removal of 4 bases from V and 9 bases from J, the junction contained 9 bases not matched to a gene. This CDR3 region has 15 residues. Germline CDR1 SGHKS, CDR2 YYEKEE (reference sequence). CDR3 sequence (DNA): TGTGCCAGCAGCCGAATACAGGGGGAGGGTTCACCCCTCCACTTT. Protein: CASSRIQGEGSPLHF.

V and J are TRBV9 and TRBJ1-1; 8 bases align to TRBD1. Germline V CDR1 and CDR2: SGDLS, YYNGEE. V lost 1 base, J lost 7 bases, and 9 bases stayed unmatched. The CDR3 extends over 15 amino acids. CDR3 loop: CASSVMTGERGEAFF. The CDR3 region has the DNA TGTGCCAGCAGCGTAATGACAGGGGAAAGGGGTGAAGCTTTCTTT.

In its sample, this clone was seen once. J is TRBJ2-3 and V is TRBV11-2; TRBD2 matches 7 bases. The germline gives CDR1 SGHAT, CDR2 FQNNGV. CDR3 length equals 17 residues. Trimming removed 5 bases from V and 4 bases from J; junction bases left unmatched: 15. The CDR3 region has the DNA TGTGCCAGCAGCACTGGGACTAACCCAATTGGGGCAGATACGCAGTATTTT. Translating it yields CASSTGTNPIGADTQYF.

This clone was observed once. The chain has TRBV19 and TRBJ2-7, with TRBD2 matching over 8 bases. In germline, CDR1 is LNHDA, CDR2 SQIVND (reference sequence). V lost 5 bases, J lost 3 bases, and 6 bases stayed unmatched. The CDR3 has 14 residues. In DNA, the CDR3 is TGTGCCAGTAGTGTCGGGAGGGTAAGCTACGAGCAGTACTTC. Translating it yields CASSVGRVSYEQYF.

The CDR3 DNA follows: TGTGCCAGCGGAGAGATGGGACAGGGGTTTTCACCCCTCCACTTT. It codes for CASGEMGQGFSPLHF. V usage is TRBV6-5 and J usage is TRBJ1-6; 10 positions agree with TRBD1. Germline loops: CDR1 MNHEY, CDR2 SVGAGI. Trimming took 8 bases from V and 9 from J; bases not matched to a gene: 10. This CDR3 is built from 15 residues.

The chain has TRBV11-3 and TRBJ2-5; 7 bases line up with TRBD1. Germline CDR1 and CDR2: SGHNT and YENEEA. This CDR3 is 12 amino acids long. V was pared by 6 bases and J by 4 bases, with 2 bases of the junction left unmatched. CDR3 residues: CASSYRGETQYF. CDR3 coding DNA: TGTGCCAGCAGTTACAGGGGAGAGACCCAGTACTTC.

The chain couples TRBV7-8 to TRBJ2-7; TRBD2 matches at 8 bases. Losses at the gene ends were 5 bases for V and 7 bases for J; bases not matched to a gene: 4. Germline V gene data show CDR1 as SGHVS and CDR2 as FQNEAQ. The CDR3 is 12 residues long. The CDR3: CASSPGTREQYF. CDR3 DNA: TGTGCCAGCAGCCCGGGGACTAGGGAGCAGTACTTC.

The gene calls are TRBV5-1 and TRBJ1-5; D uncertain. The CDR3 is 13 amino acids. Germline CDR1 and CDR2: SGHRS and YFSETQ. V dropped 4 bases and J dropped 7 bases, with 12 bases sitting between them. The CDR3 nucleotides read TGCGCCAGCAGCACACGACAAGACCAGCCCCAGCATTTT. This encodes CASSTRQDQPQHF.

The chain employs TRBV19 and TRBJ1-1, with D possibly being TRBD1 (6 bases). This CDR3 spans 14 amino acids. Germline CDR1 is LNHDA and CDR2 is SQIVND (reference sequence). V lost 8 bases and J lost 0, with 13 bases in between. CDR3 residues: CASSEDSLNTEAFF. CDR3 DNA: TGTGCCAGTTCCGAGGACAGCTTGAACACTGAAGCTTTCTTT.

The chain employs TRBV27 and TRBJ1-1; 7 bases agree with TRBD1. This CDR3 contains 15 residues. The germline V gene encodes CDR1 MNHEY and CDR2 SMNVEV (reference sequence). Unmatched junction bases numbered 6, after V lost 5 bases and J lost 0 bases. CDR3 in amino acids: CASSRGQTMNTEAFF. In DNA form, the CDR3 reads TGTGCCAGCAGTAGGGGACAGACCATGAACACTGAAGCTTTCTTT.

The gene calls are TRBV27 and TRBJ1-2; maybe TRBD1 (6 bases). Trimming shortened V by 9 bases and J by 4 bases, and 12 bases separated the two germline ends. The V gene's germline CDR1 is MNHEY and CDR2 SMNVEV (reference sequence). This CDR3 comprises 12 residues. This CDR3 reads CASADRVYGYTF. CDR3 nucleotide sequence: TGTGCCAGTGCGGACAGAGTCTATGGCTACACCTTC.

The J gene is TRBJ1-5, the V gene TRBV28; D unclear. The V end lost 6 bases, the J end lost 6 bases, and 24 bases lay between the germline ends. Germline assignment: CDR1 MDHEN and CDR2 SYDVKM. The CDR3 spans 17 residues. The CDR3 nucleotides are TGTGCCAGCAGAATAATCCGCGGGGAGCTGGCGGGTCAGCCCCAGCATTTT. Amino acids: CASRIIRGELAGQPQHF.

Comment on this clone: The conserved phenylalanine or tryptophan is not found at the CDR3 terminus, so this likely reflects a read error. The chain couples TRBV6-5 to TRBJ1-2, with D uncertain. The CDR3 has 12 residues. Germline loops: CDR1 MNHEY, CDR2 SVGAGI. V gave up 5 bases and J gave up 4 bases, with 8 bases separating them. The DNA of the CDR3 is TGTGCCAGCAGTCTCCGCGGCTATGGCTACACCCTC. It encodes CASSLRGYGYTL.